These T cell receptor beta chains were read from a single sample in a study of T cells in Graves' hyperthyroidism and ophthalmopathy. In TCRdb, the multiplex PCR reads were re-called with MiXCR into one record per CDR3 protein. This table holds some 570,000 distinct CDR3 sequences, 14% found once. Material: blood. The source of these receptors is a woman younger than 30 with Graves' ophthalmopathy. CDR3s include the opening cysteine and the closing phenylalanine or tryptophan. Fields, in order: D gene, J gene, V gene, clone size, CDR3 DNA, CDR3 protein. The D gene is left open where the match is weak. The listing skips clone size in some rows; elsewhere it reads once, few, many or a size class.

>-|TRBJ2-7|TRBV20-1|many
TGCAGTGCTAGTCGGTTGGAAGGACGCGAGCAGTACTTC
CSASRLEGREQYF
>-|TRBJ2-7|TRBV6-1|many
TGTGCCAGCAGTGCATCATGGAGCTCCTACGAGCAGTACTTC
CASSASWSSYEQYF
>TRBD1|TRBJ2-3|TRBV20-1|many
TGCAGTGCTAGTACGACTCTCGGGACAGGGGACCCACCAGATACGCAGTATTTT
CSASTTLGTGDPPDTQYF
>-|TRBJ2-7|TRBV20-1|many
TGCAGTGCTAGAGATCGTGGCAAGGGGCCCTCCTACGAGCAGTACTTC
CSARDRGKGPSYEQYF
>-|TRBJ1-1|TRBV30|-
TGTTCAATGGGACTGCTCATGAACACTGAAGCTTTCTTT
CSMGLLMNTEAFF
>-|TRBJ1-1|TRBV6-1|many
TGTGCCAGCAGTTACGGGATGAACACTGAAGCTTTCTTT
CASSYGMNTEAFF
>TRBD2|TRBJ2-3|TRBV19|few
TGTGCCAGCACGACTAGCGGGACAGATACGCAGTATTTT
CASTTSGTDTQYF
>TRBD2|TRBJ2-1|TRBV7-9|-
TGTGCCAGCAGCCAAGCGGGACTAGCGGCCCGAGGGTCCTACAATGAGCAGTTCTTC
CASSQAGLAARGSYNEQFF
>TRBD1|TRBJ2-7|TRBV27|many
TGTGCCACCAGGACAGGGATACACGAGCAGTACTTC
CATRTGIHEQYF
>-|TRBJ2-1|TRBV7-9|many
TGTGCCAGCAGCTTATCGAGGGGAGTGGGCTCAGATGAGCAGTTCTTC
CASSLSRGVGSDEQFF
>TRBD1|TRBJ2-3|TRBV20-1|many
TGCAGTGCTGCATCCTACAGGGGTTTGACAGATACGCAGTATTTT
CSAASYRGLTDTQYF
>TRBD2|TRBJ2-1|TRBV12-3/TRBV12-4|many
TGTGCCAGCAGTTTAGCGCGGGCGGGAGGAAATGAGCAGTTCTTC
CASSLARAGGNEQFF
>-|TRBJ1-2|TRBV19|few
TGTGCCAGTAACGACGGGCGGAACTTTTATGGCTACACCTTC
CASNDGRNFYGYTF
>-|TRBJ2-3|TRBV12-3/TRBV12-4|-
TGTGCCAGCAGTTTGTCAGACGTTCAAGATACGCAGTATTTT
CASSLSDVQDTQYF
>TRBD1|TRBJ2-7|TRBV6-1|many
TGTGCCAGCAGGTTGGGACAGGCGGACTACGAGCAGTACTTC
CASRLGQADYEQYF
>TRBD2|TRBJ2-3|TRBV29-1|many
TGCAGCGTTAGAACCGGGACTAGCGGGACAGATACGCAGTATTTT
CSVRTGTSGTDTQYF
>-|TRBJ2-6|TRBV7-3|many
TGTGCCAGCAGTCTACGCCGGGACTGGGGTGGGGCCAACGTCCTGACTTTC
CASSLRRDWGGANVLTF
>TRBD2|TRBJ2-3|TRBV24-1|-
TGTGCCACCAGTGATTTTAGCGGGAACACAGATACGCAGTATTTT
CATSDFSGNTDTQYF
>-|TRBJ1-2|TRBV7-2|many
TGTGCCAGCAGCTCCCCGACGAACTATGGCTACACCTTC
CASSSPTNYGYTF
>-|TRBJ1-1|TRBV7-8|many
TGTGCCAGCAGTTTAGAGGGTGGAAACACTGAAGCTTTCTTT
CASSLEGGNTEAFF
>TRBD2|TRBJ2-7|TRBV28|many
TGTGCCAGTCGTGAGCGGGACCACGAGCAGTACTTC
CASRERDHEQYF
>TRBD1|TRBJ1-2|TRBV7-9|many
TGTGCCAGCAGCTCGGACAGGGGGCGCGGGGGCTACACCTTC
CASSSDRGRGGYTF
>TRBD1|TRBJ1-5|TRBV3-1|many
TGTGCCAGCAGCCTAACGACAGGGGAACAGCCCCAGCATTTT
CASSLTTGEQPQHF
>-|TRBJ2-3|TRBV2|-
TGTGCCAGCACCGGGACCTCTACTAGCACAGATACGCAGTATTTT
CASTGTSTSTDTQYF
>-|TRBJ1-5|TRBV12-3/TRBV12-4|many
TGTGCCAGCAGTTTAGAACGGAATCAGCCCCAGCATTTT
CASSLERNQPQHF
>-|TRBJ2-3|TRBV6-9|-
TGTGCCAGCAAGTTGTGGAGCGCGGAAGGCACAGATACGCAGTATTTT
CASKLWSAEGTDTQYF
>-|TRBJ2-7|TRBV27|many
TGTGCCAGCAGTTTAGACCCAGGCGGCAGCCCCTACGAGCAGTACTTC
CASSLDPGGSPYEQYF
>TRBD2|TRBJ2-1|TRBV11-2|many
TGTGCCAGCAGGGGACTTCATAGCGGGAGGCAACTATACAATGAGCAGTTCTTC
CASRGLHSGRQLYNEQFF
>-|TRBJ2-1|TRBV13|many
TGTGCCAGCAGCCGCCCACTTGGCACCTTAGGAGAGGAGCAGTTCTTC
CASSRPLGTLGEEQFF
>TRBD1|TRBJ1-1|TRBV12-3/TRBV12-4|-
TGTGCCAGCAAGGGAGGGGGCAGTCTGAACACTGAAGCTTTCTTT
CASKGGGSLNTEAFF
>TRBD1|TRBJ1-5|TRBV18|-
TGTGCCAGCTCACCACAACCGGGACAGGGGAATCAGCCCCAGCATTTT
CASSPQPGQGNQPQHF
>TRBD1|TRBJ1-5|TRBV27|many
TGTGCCAGCAGTCCCCAGGGGGATAGCAATCAGCCCCAGCATTTT
CASSPQGDSNQPQHF
>-|TRBJ1-2|TRBV29-1|few
TGCAGCGCTCCCTTAGGGTTCTATGGCTACACCTTC
CSAPLGFYGYTF
>TRBD2|TRBJ2-7|TRBV6-1|many
TGTGCCAGCAAACTGGGACTAGCGGGAGGGGGCGAGCAGTACTTC
CASKLGLAGGGEQYF
>-|TRBJ1-1|TRBV9|few
TGTGCCAGCAGTCGGCAGGGCTTTAGCACTGAAGCTTTCTTT
CASSRQGFSTEAFF
>-|TRBJ2-1|TRBV2|many
TGTGCCAGCAGTGGAGGGCTCCTCTACAATGAGCAGTTCTTC
CASSGGLLYNEQFF
>-|TRBJ2-5|TRBV6-5|many
TGTGCCAGCAGTTACTTTTCGGGAACCCAGTACTTC
CASSYFSGTQYF
>-|TRBJ2-7|TRBV6-1|many
TGTGCCAGCAGTCCCCTACCAGGGGACCCCTACGAGCAGTACTTC
CASSPLPGDPYEQYF
>-|TRBJ1-6|TRBV14|few
TGTGCCAGCAGTTCCGGCGGGAACCATTCACCCCTCCACTTT
CASSSGGNHSPLHF
>-|TRBJ1-2|TRBV19|-
TGTGCCAGTGCTGTCGAGGGTATAGTCTATGGCTACACCTTC
CASAVEGIVYGYTF
>-|TRBJ1-1|TRBV30|-
TGTGCCGGGGAAAACCAGCTTGGCACTGAAGCTTTCTTT
CAGENQLGTEAFF
>TRBD2|TRBJ2-1|TRBV3-1|many
TGTGCCAGCAGCCCCCCCGCTGGACTAGCGGGAGTAGGGTCCTACAATGAGCAGTTCTTC
CASSPPAGLAGVGSYNEQFF
>-|TRBJ2-2|TRBV7-2|-
TGTGCCAGCAGCTTAGCGGGTTCAGCAACCGGGGAGCTGTTTTTT
CASSLAGSATGELFF
>-|TRBJ2-3|TRBV14|few
TGTGCCAGCAGCCAAGAGGTGGTTAGAGATACGCAGTATTTT
CASSQEVVRDTQYF
>TRBD1|TRBJ2-3|TRBV2|many
TGTGCCACCTTGACAGGGAGCACAGATACGCAGTATTTT
CATLTGSTDTQYF
>-|TRBJ2-1|TRBV6-2/TRBV6-3|many
TGTGCCAGCAGTTACGGGGGCGCAGCGGGACTTGGGGGCAATGAGCAGTTCTTC
CASSYGGAAGLGGNEQFF
>TRBD1|TRBJ1-6|TRBV6-1|many
TGTGCCAGCAGTTTAATCGGACAGGGAAATTCACCCCTCCACTTT
CASSLIGQGNSPLHF
>-|TRBJ2-3|TRBV9|-
TGTGCCAGCAGCCCCACCCTTTCAGATACGCAGTATTTT
CASSPTLSDTQYF
>TRBD2|TRBJ2-7|TRBV27|many
TGTGCCAGCAGTTTACTAGGGGAGGGGACCTACGAGCAGTACTTC
CASSLLGEGTYEQYF